These 29 T cell receptor beta chains were sequenced from one sample in a study of cytomegalovirus exposure and HLA in healthy donors. Researchers ran the PCR with 60 Vbeta and 13 Jbeta primers. Libraries were prepared by immunoSEQ multiplex PCR; TCRdb keeps only in-frame clonotypes and omits some of them. The sample has roughly 59,000 clones, 55% to 75% seen once. Sequencing was done on a sample of PBMCs. The receptor source for this set is a man aged 40-49 years in good health and CMV-seropositive.

The chain carries TRBV30 and TRBJ2-1, with D maybe TRBD1 (6 bases). Trimming removed 3 bases from V and 0 bases from J, with 6 bases in between. Germline V gene lookup returns CDR1 GTSNPN and CDR2 SVGIG (reference sequence). The CDR3 contains 13 residues. The CDR3: CAWSRGSYNEQFF. The CDR3 DNA reads as TGTGCCTGGAGCAGGGGCTCCTACAATGAGCAGTTCTTC.

The CDR3 loop is CASSPRLARKSYEQYF. Written as DNA, the CDR3 is TGTGCCAGCAGCCCACGACTAGCGAGAAAGTCCTACGAGCAGTACTTC. The rearrangement links TRBV11-2 to TRBJ2-7; 8 nucleotides match TRBD2. The length of the CDR3 is 16 residues. The germline V gene encodes CDR1 SGHAT and CDR2 FQNNGV. J was trimmed by 1 base and V by 5 bases; bases with no gene match: 10.

The chain recombines TRBV4-2 with TRBJ2-7; D gene ambiguous. CDR1 and CDR2 from the germline V gene are LGHNA and YNFKEQ. The CDR3 loop spans 11 amino acids. The germline V and J ends were trimmed by 5 bases and 7 bases, with 9 bases remaining between them. CDR3 nucleotides: TGTGCCAGCAGCTTAGATCGGGAGCAGTACTTC. Translation: CASSLDREQYF.

The CDR3 protein is CASSRQGSTDTQYF. DNA for the CDR3: TGTGCCAGCAGTAGACAGGGCTCCACAGATACGCAGTATTTT. This sequence joins TRBV5-4 and TRBJ2-3, with 7 bases that match TRBD1. This CDR3 contains 14 residues. Germline V gene sequence: CDR1 SGHNT, CDR2 YYREEE (reference sequence). The V and J ends lost 5 bases and 2 bases, in that order; junction bases with no gene match: 5.

The chain carries TRBV9 and TRBJ1-3; D perhaps matches TRBD1 (5 bases). Trimming removed 0 bases from V and 3 bases from J, with 7 bases in between. The CDR3 runs to 14 residues. The germline CDR1 and CDR2 sequences are SGDLS and YYNGEE. The CDR3 DNA reads as TGTGCCAGCAGCGTAGGGGGCGATGGAAACACCATATATTTT. Its translation: CASSVGGDGNTIYF.

This chain uses TRBV2 with TRBJ2-5; 9 nucleotides align to TRBD1. Germline V gives CDR1 SNHLY, CDR2 FYNNEI. The CDR3 totals 16 residues. V dropped 2 bases and J dropped 4; count of bases not matched to a gene: 8. The CDR3 DNA follows: TGTGCCAGCAGTGAAATCGGACAGGGGCTAACAGAGACCCAGTACTTC. As protein: CASSEIGQGLTETQYF. The whole variable domain, filled in from reference TRBV2 and TRBJ2-5, reads EPEVTQTPSHQVTQMGQEVILRCVPISNHLYFYWYRQILGQKVEFLVSFYNNEISEKSEIFDDQFSVERPDGSNFTLKIRSTKLEDSAMYFCASSEIGQGLTETQYFGPGTRLLVL.

The chain joins TRBV5-3 to TRBJ2-7; 7 nucleotides match TRBD1. TRBV5-3 is identified as an open reading frame with a role that is uncertain. J lost 4 bases, V lost 3 bases, and 7 bases had no gene match. The CDR3 length is 14 residues. The CDR3 region is CARSSRTGIYEQYF. As DNA, the CDR3 is TGTGCCAGAAGCTCTCGGACAGGTATTTACGAGCAGTACTTC.

The rearrangement links TRBV30 to TRBJ1-4; 10 positions match TRBD1. This CDR3 has 15 residues. The germline gives CDR1 GTSNPN, CDR2 SVGIG (reference sequence). Unmatched junction bases numbered 5, after V lost 0 bases and J lost 7 bases. The CDR3 sequence is CAWSVLGTGAEKLFF. The CDR3 DNA follows: TGTGCCTGGAGTGTACTAGGGACAGGGGCTGAAAAACTGTTTTTT.

V usage is TRBV4-3 and J usage is TRBJ2-3; 7 nucleotides agree with TRBD2. V trimming: 0 bases; J trimming: 0 bases; junction bases outside the gene matches: 12. There are 19 residues in the CDR3. CDR1 and CDR2 from the germline V gene are LGHNA and YSLEER. The CDR3 region is CASSQDEGWGRDSTDTQYF. CDR3 coding DNA: TGCGCCAGCAGCCAAGATGAGGGATGGGGGAGGGATAGCACAGATACGCAGTATTTT.

The CDR3 here is CAISPTSGGASYNEQFF. DNA of the CDR3: TGTGCCATCAGTCCCACTAGCGGGGGGGCCTCCTACAATGAGCAGTTCTTC. This chain links TRBV10-3 with TRBJ2-1; 13 bases fit TRBD2. CDR1 and CDR2 from the germline V gene are ENHRY and SYGVKD. V shed 5 bases, J shed 0 bases, and the junction held 4 bases outside the gene matches. The CDR3 has 17 amino acids.

Regarding this clone: This likely reflects a read error, since a far larger clone is one base away. The J gene is TRBJ2-2, the V gene TRBV11-3, with a tentative D call TRBD1 (5 bases). The CDR3 contains 14 residues. Germline values: CDR1 SGHNT, CDR2 YENEEA. Trimming shortened V by 3 bases and J by 3 bases, and 8 bases separated the two germline ends. The CDR3 DNA reads as TGTGCCAGCAGCTTGACAGCGCACACCGGGGAGCTGTTTTTT. This sequence encodes CASSLTAHTGELFF.

The CDR3 sequence is CASSLRTGGTDTQYF. CDR3 sequence (DNA): TGTGCCAGCAGCTTAAGGACGGGGGGGACAGATACGCAGTATTTT. The chain has TRBV7-3 and TRBJ2-3; 8 positions agree with TRBD2. The CDR3 is made up of 15 amino acids. The germline CDR1 and CDR2 sequences are SGHTA and FQGTGA. The V segment lost 1 base and the J segment 3 bases; nucleotides outside the gene matches: 3.

This clone came up a few times. The gene calls are TRBV7-2 and TRBJ2-7, with 8 bases lining up with TRBD1. The CDR3 extends over 19 amino acids. Losses at the gene ends were 6 bases for V and 1 base for J; bases not matched to a gene: 20. Germline V gene lookup returns CDR1 SGHTA and CDR2 FQGNSA. This chain's CDR3 is CASSQTYRRPGGPSYEQYF. In DNA, the CDR3 is TGTGCCAGCAGTCAGACCTACCGCCGGCCAGGGGGCCCTTCCTACGAGCAGTACTTC.

This chain links TRBV4-1 with TRBJ2-2; tentatively, D is TRBD2 (6 bases). This CDR3 contains 21 residues. V was trimmed by 0 bases and J by 1 base, leaving 24 bases between them. Germline values: CDR1 MGHRA, CDR2 YSYEKL. The chain's CDR3 is CASSQDEWQDYRDLNTGELFF. As DNA, the CDR3 is TGCGCCAGCAGCCAAGATGAGTGGCAGGACTACCGGGATCTGAACACCGGGGAGCTGTTTTTT.

This chain uses TRBV19 with TRBJ2-5; D unclear. The CDR3 totals 13 residues. With 1 base removed from V and 4 bases from J, the gap between germline ends came to 7 bases. CDR1 LNHDA and CDR2 SQIVND come from the germline V gene (reference sequence). The CDR3 reads CASSIVSRETQYF. The CDR3 coding sequence is TGTGCCAGTAGTATAGTGTCCCGAGAGACCCAGTACTTC.

V is TRBV6-1 and J is TRBJ1-4, with a weak D call TRBD1 (6 bases). The CDR3 runs 14 residues. Trimming removed 3 bases at V and 5 bases at J, with 10 bases between. From germline, CDR1 is MNHNS and CDR2 SASEGT. The DNA of the CDR3 is TGTGCCAGCAGTGAGGGGGCCAGCAATGAAAAACTGTTTTTT. As protein: CASSEGASNEKLFF.

The chain is built from TRBV7-8 and TRBJ1-6, with a weak D call TRBD1 (5 bases). Trimming shortened V by 2 bases and J by 1 base, and 9 bases separated the two germline ends. CDR1 SGHVS and CDR2 FQNEAQ come from the germline V gene. The CDR3 spans 16 residues. CDR3: CASSLQGLSYNSPLHF. CDR3 nucleotides: TGTGCCAGCAGCTTACAGGGTTTATCCTATAATTCACCCCTCCACTTT.

This clone appeared a few times. The CDR3 loop reads CASSLGRQGYGYTF. The CDR3 DNA sequence: TGCGCCAGCAGCTTGGGTCGTCAGGGGTATGGCTACACCTTC. The chain uses TRBV5-1 and TRBJ1-2; D is possibly TRBD1 (6 bases). This CDR3 comprises 14 residues. V lost 0 bases and J 5 bases, leaving 11 bases between the germline ends. Germline loops: CDR1 SGHRS, CDR2 YFSETQ.

The chain uses TRBV10-3 and TRBJ2-5, with 9 bases lining up with TRBD2. The CDR3 extends over 18 amino acids. Germline values: CDR1 ENHRY, CDR2 SYGVKD. Trimming took 0 bases from V and 5 from J; bases not matched to a gene: 13. This CDR3 is CAISESQRGATIGETQYF. CDR3 sequence (DNA): TGTGCCATCAGTGAGTCTCAGCGGGGGGCTACCATTGGGGAGACCCAGTACTTC.

The chain carries TRBV7-2 and TRBJ2-1, with TRBD2 as a possible D gene (6 bases). Looked up from germline, CDR1 is SGHTA and CDR2 is FQGNSA. This CDR3 comprises 16 residues. V lost 1 base and J 4 bases, leaving 14 bases between the germline ends. The CDR3 loop reads CASSLVTSYGYNEQFF. CDR3 sequence (DNA): TGTGCCAGCAGCTTAGTCACTAGCTATGGGTACAATGAGCAGTTCTTC.

The chain combines TRBV4-2 with TRBJ2-3; 9 bases fit TRBD1. The V and J ends lost 0 bases and 5 bases, in that order; junction bases with no gene match: 6. The CDR3 is made up of 16 amino acids. The germline V gene encodes CDR1 LGHNA and CDR2 YNFKEQ. The CDR3 reads CASSQELQGAGDTQYF. In DNA, the CDR3 is TGTGCCAGCAGCCAAGAACTACAGGGGGCTGGAGATACGCAGTATTTT.

This rearrangement joins TRBV6-4 to TRBJ2-6; no reliable D call. CDR1 and CDR2 (germline): MRHNA, SNTAGT. CDR3 length equals 15 residues. The V and J ends lost 0 bases and 0 bases respectively, with 3 bases between them. The CDR3, as DNA: TGTGCCAGCAGTGACTCACACTCTGGGGCCAACGTCCTGACTTTC. Its protein product is CASSDSHSGANVLTF.

This sequence joins TRBV7-9 and TRBJ2-5, with 8 bases matching TRBD1. Trimming removed 1 base from V and 13 bases from J; junction bases left unmatched: 8. The CDR3 has 13 residues. Germline CDR1 is SEHNR and CDR2 is FQNEAQ (reference sequence). For the CDR3, the DNA is TGTGCCAGCAGCTTAGACCAGGGGGCGCAACCGTACTTC. This gives the protein CASSLDQGAQPYF.

The chain employs TRBV13 and TRBJ2-1, with TRBD2 matching over 13 bases. V dropped 0 bases and J dropped 10; count of bases not matched to a gene: 12. Germline V gene sequence: CDR1 PRHDT, CDR2 FYEKMQ (reference sequence). The CDR3 loop spans 18 amino acids. CDR3 nucleotide sequence: TGTGCCAGCAGCTTAGGGGTGGTGACTAGCGGGGGGCGGGGGGAGCAGTTCTTC. Translating it yields CASSLGVVTSGGRGEQFF.

The chain links TRBV6-6 to TRBJ2-7; no reliable D call. With 0 bases removed from V and 0 bases from J, the gap between germline ends came to 6 bases. The CDR3 is 14 amino acids. Germline V lookup: CDR1 MNHNY, CDR2 SVGAGI (reference sequence). The CDR3 DNA reads as TGTGCCAGCAGTTACTCGCGAAGCTCCTACGAGCAGTACTTC. Protein: CASSYSRSSYEQYF.

Of note for this clone: Within the sample, other DNA sequences also encode this same CDR3. V usage is TRBV6-1 and J usage is TRBJ2-2, with D maybe TRBD1 (5 bases). The CDR3 runs to 15 residues. The V end lost 3 bases, the J end lost 7 bases, and 15 bases lay between the germline ends. Per the germline V gene, CDR1 is MNHNS and CDR2 is SASEGT. In nucleotides, the CDR3 is TGTGCCAGCAGTGAGAAGGCAGGGTTTATCGGGGAGCTGTTTTTT. Amino acids: CASSEKAGFIGELFF.

Details on this clone: A far larger clone lies a single base away; this is likely a read error. J is TRBJ1-3 and V is TRBV13; 9 nucleotides match TRBD1. Per germline, CDR1 PRHDT and CDR2 FYEKMQ (reference sequence). The CDR3 is 14 residues long. In nucleotides, the CDR3 is TGTGCCAGCAGCCTTTTGGGACAGGGAAACGCCATATATTTT. Protein: CASSLLGQGNAIYF.

The chain couples TRBV4-1 to TRBJ2-5; D is unresolved. V gave up 4 bases and J gave up 0 bases, with 9 bases separating them. The CDR3 spans 14 residues. Germline CDR1 is MGHRA and CDR2 is YSYEKL. The DNA for the CDR3 is TGCGCCAGCAGCCTCGTGGCATACCAAGAGACCCAGTACTTC. Encoded protein: CASSLVAYQETQYF.

The CDR3 DNA reads as TGTGCCAGCAGCGTAGCACAGGGAGGCACAGATACGCAGTATTTT. The encoded protein is CASSVAQGGTDTQYF. The chain joins TRBV9 to TRBJ2-3, with a possible D match to TRBD1 (6 bases). There are 15 residues in the CDR3. V was cut by 0 bases and J by 1 base, with 9 bases left in between. Germline lookup yields CDR1 SGDLS and CDR2 YYNGEE.